The entry below gives a single T cell receptor (beta chain) sequence along with its context. Time point of the sample: blood at routine non-recurrence follow-up after resection. Extraction of whole RNA from tumor, nontumor lung or frozen PBMC preceded unsorted sequencing. This record comes from a study of spatial heterogeneity in lung cancer. In the study overall: About 73 TRACERx patients with early, untreated non-small cell lung cancer donated samples.

V gave up 1 base and J gave up 11 bases, with 9 bases separating them. The CDR3 runs 13 residues. TCRdb re-derived calls from the 5' RACE reads in MiXCR, one entry per CDR3 protein. The table has under 30,000 distinct CDR3 sequences, 5% to 6.5% seen once. Material: PBMCs, obtained at follow-up. The clonotype was recovered from a male donor with early-stage non-small cell lung cancer. The chain has TRBV23-1 and TRBJ2-6; no firm D call. TRBV23-1 is treated as an ORF (open reading frame) with a function not yet certain. CDR3 bases: TGCGCCAGCAGTCAATACCGGTCCTACGTCCTGACTTTC. It encodes CASSQYRSYVLTF.